The 30 T cell receptor beta chains presented below share a single source sample, sequenced in a study of blood T cell repertoires in COVID-19. This table comes from immunoSEQ multiplex PCR, and its TCRdb copy is limited to in-frame clones, with some not included. The sample has about half a million clones; less than 90% are singletons. Sequenced material: PBMCs or T cells enriched from blood (not recorded which). Receptors originate from a woman aged 60 to 75 who had recovered from COVID-19.

The rearrangement uses TRBV2 and TRBJ2-3; 7 positions match TRBD1. Germline V gene sequence: CDR1 SNHLY, CDR2 FYNNEI. The CDR3 is made up of 15 amino acids. The J segment lost 3 bases and the V segment lost 4 bases, leaving 7 bases of the junction unmatched. The CDR3 region has the DNA TGTGCCAGCAGTGTACAGGGGACCTCGACAGATACGCAGTATTTT. This encodes CASSVQGTSTDTQYF. Full variable domain (remainder filled in from reference TRBV2 and TRBJ2-3): EPEVTQTPSHQVTQMGQEVILRCVPISNHLYFYWYRQILGQKVEFLVSFYNNEISEKSEIFDDQFSVERPDGSNFTLKIRSTKLEDSAMYFCASSVQGTSTDTQYFGPGTRLTVL.

The rearrangement joins TRBV25-1 to TRBJ1-3, with 9 bases that match TRBD1. Per the germline V gene, CDR1 is MGHDK and CDR2 is SYGVNS. V lost 8 bases, J lost 4 bases, and 12 bases stayed unmatched. This CDR3 spans 16 amino acids. DNA for the CDR3: TGTGCCAGCTCCCACCCCGGGACAGGGAGAGGAAACACCATATATTTT. It specifies CASSHPGTGRGNTIYF.

This clone was seen just once. This rearrangement joins TRBV2 to TRBJ2-1; D is possibly TRBD2 (5 bases). The germline V gene has CDR1 SNHLY and CDR2 FYNNEI. The V end lost 2 bases, the J end lost 5 bases, and 7 bases lay between the germline ends. The CDR3 extends over 13 amino acids. The CDR3 reads CASSESRDNEQFF. The CDR3 region has the DNA TGTGCCAGCAGTGAATCGCGGGACAATGAGCAGTTCTTC.

V gene TRBV19 combines with J gene TRBJ2-5, with 11 bases aligning to TRBD2. The CDR3 extends over 17 amino acids. Germline V gene sequence: CDR1 LNHDA, CDR2 SQIVND (reference sequence). The V segment lost 4 bases and the J segment 5 bases; nucleotides outside the gene matches: 12. CDR3 nucleotide sequence: TGTGCCAGTAGTAGTACAATAGCGGGGGGGCCGCGTGAGACCCAGTACTTC. Translating it yields CASSSTIAGGPRETQYF.

The CDR3 spells CSVESPGQGAVETQYF. DNA for the CDR3: TGCAGCGTTGAATCCCCGGGACAGGGGGCGGTGGAGACCCAGTACTTC. V and J are TRBV29-1 and TRBJ2-5; 12 nucleotides line up with TRBD1. The V segment lost 2 bases and the J segment 5 bases; nucleotides outside the gene matches: 9. CDR1 and CDR2 from the germline V gene are SQVTM and ANQGSEA. This CDR3 is 16 amino acids long.

The chain combines TRBV5-4 with TRBJ2-3, with 10 bases that match TRBD1. This CDR3 comprises 15 residues. The ends lost 3 bases at V and 3 bases at J; junction bases unmatched: 4. The germline gives CDR1 SGHNT, CDR2 YYREEE (reference sequence). CDR3 bases: TGTGCCAGCAGCTCAAGACAGGGGGCAACAGATACGCAGTATTTT. It yields the protein CASSSRQGATDTQYF. Full variable domain (missing parts from reference TRBV5-4 and TRBJ2-3): ETGVTQSPTHLIKTRGQQVTLRCSSQSGHNTVSWYQQALGQGPQFIFQYYREEENGRGNFPPRFSGLQFPNYSSELNVNALELDDSALYLCASSSRQGATDTQYFGPGTRLTVL.

The genes are TRBV9 and TRBJ2-5, with 7 bases aligning to TRBD2. V was clipped by 0 bases and J by 5 bases; unmatched bases: 7. Germline V CDR1 and CDR2: SGDLS, YYNGEE. The CDR3 has 15 amino acids. In DNA, the CDR3 is TGTGCCAGCAGCGTAGGAGGAGCGGGGAGGGAGACCCAGTACTTC. Its translation: CASSVGGAGRETQYF.

The chain links TRBV11-2 to TRBJ2-7; 11 bases map to TRBD1. This CDR3 is 15 amino acids long. Germline loops: CDR1 SGHAT, CDR2 FQNNGV. J was trimmed by 5 bases and V by 3 bases; bases with no gene match: 6. CDR3 DNA: TGTGCCAGCAGCTTCACCGGGACAGGGGGGAACGAGCAGTACGTC. Its protein is CASSFTGTGGNEQYV.

This sequence joins TRBV19 and TRBJ2-7; D may be TRBD1 (6 bases). V was trimmed by 4 bases and J by 6 bases, leaving 19 bases between them. Germline V gene data show CDR1 as LNHDA and CDR2 as SQIVND (reference sequence). This CDR3 has 15 amino acids. The DNA of the CDR3 is TGTGCCAGTAGTACCAGATCACTAGGGGGTGGCGAGCAGTACTTC. Translation gives CASSTRSLGGGEQYF.

This chain links TRBV6-5 with TRBJ1-1, with 7 bases lining up with TRBD1. Trimming cost V 0 bases and J 4 bases; bases outside gene matches: 5. The CDR3 has 15 residues. In germline, CDR1 is MNHEY, CDR2 SVGAGI. DNA for the CDR3: TGTGCCAGCAGTTACTCGTTGACAGGGAGCACTGAAGCTTTCTTT. The encoded protein is CASSYSLTGSTEAFF.

This chain links TRBV30 with TRBJ1-1, with TRBD1 as a possible D gene (5 bases). V was cut by 3 bases and J by 2 bases, with 13 bases left in between. The CDR3 has 14 residues. CDR1 is GTSNPN, CDR2 SVGIG, per germline (reference sequence). The CDR3 loop is CAWRGRGLNTEAFF. As DNA, the CDR3 is TGTGCCTGGAGGGGCCGGGGACTTAACACTGAAGCTTTCTTT. Full variable domain (outside the CDR3, taken from reference TRBV30 and TRBJ1-1): SQTIHQWPATLVQPVGSPLSLECTVEGTSNPNLYWYRQAAGRGLQLLFYSVGIGQISSEVPQNLSASRPQDRQFILSSKKLLLSDSGFYLCAWRGRGLNTEAFFGQGTRLTVV.

This clone appeared once. The chain carries TRBV4-1 and TRBJ1-2; D is uncertain. Deletions cut 3 bases from V and 2 bases from J, with 4 bases between. Looked up from germline, CDR1 is MGHRA and CDR2 is YSYEKL. The length of the CDR3 is 12 residues. CDR3 in DNA: TGCGCCAGCAGCCACCAGAACTATGGCTACACCTTC. It translates to CASSHQNYGYTF.

The table lists this clone with a count of one. This chain joins TRBV6-1 and TRBJ2-1, with D maybe TRBD1 (5 bases). The CDR3 has 15 amino acids. Germline values: CDR1 MNHNS, CDR2 SASEGT. With 0 bases removed from V and 8 bases from J, the gap between germline ends came to 14 bases. The CDR3 DNA sequence: TGTGCCAGCAGTGAAGCGAGCATAGGCAGGGATGAGCAGTTCTTC. Amino acids: CASSEASIGRDEQFF.

The V and J genes are TRBV6-5 and TRBJ1-5; 8 bases fit TRBD1. The CDR3 is made up of 16 amino acids. V shed 4 bases, J shed 2 bases, and the junction held 7 bases outside the gene matches. Germline V gives CDR1 MNHEY, CDR2 SVGAGI. The CDR3: CASSSWNRGGNQPQHF. The CDR3 DNA reads TGTGCCAGCAGTTCCTGGAACAGGGGGGGCAATCAGCCCCAGCATTTT.

The chain recombines TRBV7-8 with TRBJ1-1; 8 bases match TRBD1. Trimming cost V 4 bases and J 5 bases; bases outside gene matches: 6. From germline, CDR1 is SGHVS and CDR2 FQNEAQ. This CDR3 has 14 residues. The CDR3 region has the DNA TGTGCCAGCAGCTCCACAGGGGGGCGAACTGAAGCTTTCTTT. Its protein is CASSSTGGRTEAFF.

The chain links TRBV7-6 to TRBJ2-1; TRBD1 agrees at 7 bases. This CDR3 is 15 amino acids long. Germline CDR1 is SGHVS and CDR2 is FNYEAQ. Unmatched junction bases numbered 3, after V lost 1 base and J lost 3 bases. CDR3 protein: CASSLGQGLYNEQFF. The DNA for the CDR3 is TGTGCCAGCAGCTTAGGACAGGGCCTCTACAATGAGCAGTTCTTC.

This chain joins TRBV2 and TRBJ2-1; D gene uncertain. This CDR3 is 19 amino acids long. Trimming removed 8 bases at V and 0 bases at J, with 26 bases between. The germline V gene encodes CDR1 SNHLY and CDR2 FYNNEI. CDR3: CASEVGAWIGISSYNEQFF. CDR3 nucleotides: TGTGCCAGCGAGGTAGGAGCCTGGATCGGTATCAGCTCCTACAATGAGCAGTTCTTC.

CDR3 nucleotides: TGTGCCAGCAGTGTGGAGGATGCTGGCTACACCTTC. It yields the protein CASSVEDAGYTF. The chain has TRBV2 and TRBJ1-2; D call uncertain. V lost 4 bases, J lost 7 bases, and 10 bases lay in between. The germline V gene encodes CDR1 SNHLY and CDR2 FYNNEI. This CDR3 comprises 12 residues.

The J gene is TRBJ1-2, the V gene TRBV6-5; possible D gene TRBD1, 5 bases. Germline V gives CDR1 MNHEY, CDR2 SVGAGI. This CDR3 region has 14 residues. Trimming pared 1 base from V and 5 bases from J, leaving 11 bases between. The CDR3 here is CASSYLQGGYGYTF. The CDR3 region has the DNA TGTGCCAGCAGTTACTTGCAGGGAGGGTATGGCTACACCTTC.

The rearrangement joins TRBV30 to TRBJ2-3; TRBD2 might be the D (5 bases). The V end lost 3 bases, the J end lost 3 bases, and 13 bases lay between the germline ends. From germline, CDR1 is GTSNPN and CDR2 SVGIG (reference sequence). This CDR3 is built from 14 residues. Here the CDR3 reads CAWRRGLATDTQYF. The CDR3 region has the DNA TGTGCCTGGAGAAGAGGCCTAGCAACAGATACGCAGTATTTT.

The CDR3 sequence is CASSKGGLWSYNEQFF. DNA for the CDR3: TGTGCCAGCAGCAAAGGGGGGCTATGGTCCTACAATGAGCAGTTCTTC. The chain combines TRBV21-1 with TRBJ2-1; the D call in the table, TRBD1, was not verified against the DNA. TRBV21-1 corresponds to a pseudogene. This CDR3 is built from 16 residues.

The chain has TRBV6-1 and TRBJ1-1; 7 nucleotides align to TRBD1. J gave up 9 bases and V 2 bases, and 6 bases lay outside the gene matches. From germline, CDR1 is MNHNS and CDR2 SASEGT. CDR3 size: 13 residues. CDR3 sequence reads: CASSESTGAKAFF. The CDR3 DNA follows: TGTGCCAGCAGTGAAAGTACAGGGGCGAAAGCTTTCTTT.

This rearrangement joins TRBV2 to TRBJ2-7; D remains ambiguous. There are 12 residues in the CDR3. V lost 5 bases to trimming and J lost 0 bases, with 5 bases between them. The germline CDR1 and CDR2 sequences are SNHLY and FYNNEI. CDR3 coding DNA: TGTGCCAGCAGTTGGAGCTCCTACGAGCAGTACTTC. Its protein is CASSWSSYEQYF.

The chain carries TRBV2 and TRBJ2-3; perhaps TRBD2 as D (6 bases). In germline, CDR1 is SNHLY, CDR2 FYNNEI. The CDR3 has 15 residues. V gave up 8 bases and J gave up 2 bases, with 17 bases separating them. The CDR3 nucleotides read TGTGCCAGCGCAGGAGAACCGGGGGACACAGATACGCAGTATTTT. It translates to CASAGEPGDTDTQYF.

A note on this clone: One end of the junction varies from germline; a read error may be responsible. J is TRBJ1-1 and V is TRBV3-1 (or the pseudogene TRBV3-2), with a possible D match to TRBD1 (6 bases). The CDR3 length is 15 residues. Germline assignment: CDR1 LGHDT and CDR2 YNNKEL (reference sequence). The CDR3 reads CASSQDPGGSVKSDF. CDR3 sequence (DNA): TGTGCCAGCAGCCAAGATCCGGGGGGCTCGGTCAAATCGGATTTT.

The V call is TRBV5-1, the J call TRBJ2-2; D unclear. Germline loops: CDR1 SGHRS, CDR2 YFSETQ. Trimming shortened V by 0 bases and J by 0 bases, and 9 bases separated the two germline ends. The CDR3 covers 16 residues. In nucleotides, the CDR3 is TGCGCCAGCAGCTTGGTGGCAGGATCGAACACCGGGGAGCTGTTTTTT. It yields the protein CASSLVAGSNTGELFF.

V is TRBV9 and J is TRBJ2-3, with TRBD1 matching 10 bases. The CDR3 is 19 amino acids. J was trimmed by 5 bases and V by 0 bases; bases with no gene match: 15. Germline V CDR1 and CDR2: SGDLS, YYNGEE. CDR3 DNA sequence: TGTGCCAGCAGCGTAGGGGTCCCCGGGACAGGGGCTAATGGAGATACGCAGTATTTT. Translated, it gives CASSVGVPGTGANGDTQYF.

The chain carries TRBV10-3 and TRBJ2-7; 14 bases match TRBD2. CDR1 is ENHRY, CDR2 SYGVKD, per germline. The CDR3 contains 15 residues. The J segment lost 1 base and the V segment lost 5 bases, leaving 1 base of the junction unmatched. The CDR3 DNA sequence: TGTGCCATCAGTCGGACTAGCGGGGGGTCCTACGAGCAGTACGTC. This sequence encodes CAISRTSGGSYEQYV.

This chain connects TRBV27 to TRBJ2-5; D remains ambiguous. The V gene lost 5 bases and the J gene lost 5 bases, with 6 bases spanning the gap. Germline CDR1 is MNHEY and CDR2 is SMNVEV (reference sequence). This CDR3 has 11 amino acids. The CDR3 is CASSAVETQYF. The CDR3 nucleotides are TGTGCCAGCAGTGCAGTGGAGACCCAGTACTTC.

The chain couples TRBV27 to TRBJ1-4, with 9 bases lining up with TRBD1. This CDR3 is 15 amino acids long. The germline gives CDR1 MNHEY, CDR2 SMNVEV (reference sequence). The junction had 6 bases not matched to a gene; V was cut back by 2 bases and J by 8 bases. The CDR3 protein is CASSLTGTGYEKLFF. The CDR3 DNA is TGTGCCAGCAGTTTAACCGGGACAGGGTACGAAAAACTGTTTTTT. Together with reference TRBV27 and TRBJ1-4, the CDR3 gives the full variable domain: EAQVTQNPRYLITVTGKKLTVTCSQNMNHEYMSWYRQDPGLGLRQIYYSMNVEVTDKGDVPEGYKVSRKEKRNFPLILESPSPNQTSLYFCASSLTGTGYEKLFFGSGTQLSVL.